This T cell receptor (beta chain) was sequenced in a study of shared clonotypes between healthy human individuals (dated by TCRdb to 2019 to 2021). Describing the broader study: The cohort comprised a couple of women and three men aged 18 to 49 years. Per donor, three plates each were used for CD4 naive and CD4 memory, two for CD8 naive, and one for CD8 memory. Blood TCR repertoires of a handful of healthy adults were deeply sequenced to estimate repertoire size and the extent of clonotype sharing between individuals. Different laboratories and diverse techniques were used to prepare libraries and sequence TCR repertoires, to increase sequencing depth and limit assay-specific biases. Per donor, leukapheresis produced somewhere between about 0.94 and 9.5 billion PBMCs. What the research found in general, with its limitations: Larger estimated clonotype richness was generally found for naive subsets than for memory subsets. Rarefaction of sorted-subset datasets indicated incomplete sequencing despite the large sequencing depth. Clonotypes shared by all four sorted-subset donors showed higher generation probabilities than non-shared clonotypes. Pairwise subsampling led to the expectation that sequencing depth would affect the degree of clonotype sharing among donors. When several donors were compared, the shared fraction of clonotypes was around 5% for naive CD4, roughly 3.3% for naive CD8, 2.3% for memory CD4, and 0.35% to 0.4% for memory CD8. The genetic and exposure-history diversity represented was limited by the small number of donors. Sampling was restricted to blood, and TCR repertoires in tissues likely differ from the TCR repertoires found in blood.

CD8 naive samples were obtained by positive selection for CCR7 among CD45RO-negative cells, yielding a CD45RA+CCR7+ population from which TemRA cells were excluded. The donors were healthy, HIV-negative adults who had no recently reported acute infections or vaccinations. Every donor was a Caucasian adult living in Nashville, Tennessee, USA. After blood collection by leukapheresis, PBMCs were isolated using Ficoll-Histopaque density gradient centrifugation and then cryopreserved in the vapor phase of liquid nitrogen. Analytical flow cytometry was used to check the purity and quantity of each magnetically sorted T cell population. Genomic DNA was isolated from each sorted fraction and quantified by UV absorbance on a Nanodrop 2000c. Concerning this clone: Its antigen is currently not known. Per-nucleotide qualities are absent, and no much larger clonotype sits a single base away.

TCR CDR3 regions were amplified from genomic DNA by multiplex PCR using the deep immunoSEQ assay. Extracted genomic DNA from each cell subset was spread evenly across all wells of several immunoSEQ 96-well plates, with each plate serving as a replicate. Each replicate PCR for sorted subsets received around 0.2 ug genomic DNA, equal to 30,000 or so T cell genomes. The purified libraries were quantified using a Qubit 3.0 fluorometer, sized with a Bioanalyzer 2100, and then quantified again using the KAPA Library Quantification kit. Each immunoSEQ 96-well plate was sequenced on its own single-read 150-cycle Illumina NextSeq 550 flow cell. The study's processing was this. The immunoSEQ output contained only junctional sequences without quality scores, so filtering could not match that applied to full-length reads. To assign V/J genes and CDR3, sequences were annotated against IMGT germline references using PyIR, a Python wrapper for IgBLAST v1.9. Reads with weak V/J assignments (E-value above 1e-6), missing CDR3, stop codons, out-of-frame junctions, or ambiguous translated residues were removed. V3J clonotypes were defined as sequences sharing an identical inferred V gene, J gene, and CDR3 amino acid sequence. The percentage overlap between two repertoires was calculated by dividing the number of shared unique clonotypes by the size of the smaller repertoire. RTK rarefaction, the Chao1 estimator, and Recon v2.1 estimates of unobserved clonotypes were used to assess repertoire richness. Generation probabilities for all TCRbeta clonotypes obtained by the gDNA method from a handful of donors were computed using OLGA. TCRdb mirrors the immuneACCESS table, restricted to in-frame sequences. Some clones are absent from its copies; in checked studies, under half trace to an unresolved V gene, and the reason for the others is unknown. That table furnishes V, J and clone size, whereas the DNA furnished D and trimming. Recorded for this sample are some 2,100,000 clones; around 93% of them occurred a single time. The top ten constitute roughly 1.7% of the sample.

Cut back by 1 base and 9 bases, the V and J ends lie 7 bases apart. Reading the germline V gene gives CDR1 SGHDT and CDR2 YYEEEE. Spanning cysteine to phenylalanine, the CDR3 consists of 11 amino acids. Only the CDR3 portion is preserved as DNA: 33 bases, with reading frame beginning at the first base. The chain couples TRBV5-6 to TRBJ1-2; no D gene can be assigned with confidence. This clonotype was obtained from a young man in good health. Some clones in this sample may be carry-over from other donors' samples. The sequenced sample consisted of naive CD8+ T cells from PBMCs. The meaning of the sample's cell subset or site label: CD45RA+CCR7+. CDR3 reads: CASSLSARYTF. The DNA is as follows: TGTGCCAGCAGCTTGTCGGCACGCTACACCTTC.